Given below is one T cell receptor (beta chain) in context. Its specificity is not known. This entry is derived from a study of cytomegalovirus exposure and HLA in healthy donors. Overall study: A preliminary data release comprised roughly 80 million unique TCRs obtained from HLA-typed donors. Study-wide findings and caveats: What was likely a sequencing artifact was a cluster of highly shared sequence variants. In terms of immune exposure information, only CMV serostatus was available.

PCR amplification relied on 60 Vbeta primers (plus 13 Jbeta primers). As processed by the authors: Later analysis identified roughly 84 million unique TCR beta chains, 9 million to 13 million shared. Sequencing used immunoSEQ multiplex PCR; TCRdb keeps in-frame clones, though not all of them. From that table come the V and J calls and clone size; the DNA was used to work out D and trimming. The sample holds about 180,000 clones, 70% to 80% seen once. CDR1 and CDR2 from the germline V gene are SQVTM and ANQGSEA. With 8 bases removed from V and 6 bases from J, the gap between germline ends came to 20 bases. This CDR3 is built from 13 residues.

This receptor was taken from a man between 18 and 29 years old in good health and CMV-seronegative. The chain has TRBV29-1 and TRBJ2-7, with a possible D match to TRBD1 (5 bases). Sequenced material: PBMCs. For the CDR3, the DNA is TGCAGCCCCATAGTGAGGTCCCAGGGCGAGCAGTACTTC. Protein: CSPIVRSQGEQYF.